Below are 31 T cell receptor beta chains sequenced from a single sample in a study of cytomegalovirus exposure and HLA in healthy donors. The PCR made use of 60 Vbeta and 13 Jbeta primers. Produced via immunoSEQ multiplex PCR; TCRdb's table is partial and in-frame only. The sample yields 150,000 to 200,000 clones, about 62% seen once. The sequenced material came from PBMCs. These receptors all come from a man in his forties or fifties in good health and CMV-seronegative.

This chain uses TRBV6-1 with TRBJ2-1; 11 nucleotides align to TRBD2. The germline V gene encodes CDR1 MNHNS and CDR2 SASEGT. J was trimmed by 2 bases and V by 5 bases; bases with no gene match: 2. There are 15 residues in the CDR3. Here the CDR3 reads CASSPSGGPYNEQFF. The DNA for the CDR3 is TGTGCCAGCAGTCCTAGCGGGGGGCCCTACAATGAGCAGTTCTTC.

The chain joins TRBV5-8 to TRBJ1-2, with D unresolved. The CDR3 is 16 residues long. V lost 0 bases and J 4 bases, leaving 16 bases between the germline ends. From germline, CDR1 is SGHTS and CDR2 YDEGEE. The CDR3 here is CASSLGRGSRSYGYTF. The CDR3 bases are TGTGCCAGCAGCTTGGGGCGGGGTTCGCGGAGCTATGGCTACACCTTC.

The V gene is TRBV7-2, the J gene TRBJ2-7; no reliable D call. The CDR3 spans 13 residues. Per germline, CDR1 SGHTA and CDR2 FQGNSA. Deletions cut 5 bases from V and 3 bases from J, with 11 bases between. The CDR3 DNA sequence: TGTGCCAGCAGCATCAGGATCTACTACGAGCAGTACTTC. It translates to CASSIRIYYEQYF.

The chain has TRBV30 and TRBJ1-1; maybe TRBD1 (6 bases). This CDR3 has 12 residues. The ends were cut back, 3 bases at V and 5 bases at J, with 10 bases in the middle. Germline V gives CDR1 GTSNPN, CDR2 SVGIG (reference sequence). DNA of the CDR3: TGTGCCTGGAGGACAGGATCTACTGAAGCTTTCTTT. Its protein product is CAWRTGSTEAFF.

The J gene is TRBJ2-7, the V gene TRBV2; 8 positions agree with TRBD1. Losses at the gene ends were 4 bases for V and 4 bases for J; bases not matched to a gene: 3. Germline V gives CDR1 SNHLY, CDR2 FYNNEI. This CDR3 is 13 amino acids long. Written as DNA, the CDR3 is TGTGCCAGCAGTGGTACAGGGGGTTACGAGCAGTACTTC. This sequence encodes CASSGTGGYEQYF.

The J gene is TRBJ1-5, the V gene TRBV15; D ambiguous. Germline values: CDR1 LNHNV, CDR2 YYDKDF (reference sequence). CDR3 length equals 13 residues. The V end lost 3 bases, the J end lost 4 bases, and 7 bases lay between the germline ends. CDR3 region: CATSSERNQPQHF. DNA of the CDR3: TGTGCCACCAGCAGCGAGAGGAATCAGCCCCAGCATTTT. Drawing the rest from reference TRBV15 and TRBJ1-5, the complete variable domain is DAMVIQNPRYQVTQFGKPVTLSCSQTLNHNVMYWYQQKSSQAPKLLFHYYDKDFNNEADTPDNFQSRRPNTSFCFLDIRSPGLGDTAMYLCATSSERNQPQHFGDGTRLSIL.

This clone has only one observation. The chain uses TRBV6-5 and TRBJ2-5; perhaps TRBD2 as D (5 bases). Germline V CDR1 and CDR2: MNHEY, SVGAGI. The CDR3 is made up of 15 amino acids. The V end lost 4 bases, the J end lost 0 bases, and 12 bases lay between the germline ends. The CDR3 DNA reads as TGTGCCAGCAGTTTGGATGGCGGGCACCAAGAGACCCAGTACTTC. Encoded protein: CASSLDGGHQETQYF.

The chain joins TRBV18 to TRBJ2-7; D ambiguous. Deletions cut 2 bases from V and 4 bases from J, with 9 bases between. The germline CDR1 and CDR2 sequences are KGHSH and LQKENI. This CDR3 has 13 amino acids. Here the CDR3 reads CASSPSASYEQYF. The CDR3 DNA sequence: TGTGCCAGCTCACCATCAGCGAGTTACGAGCAGTACTTC.

V usage is TRBV11-2 and J usage is TRBJ2-7, with 7 bases identical to TRBD2. V gave up 4 bases and J gave up 4 bases; unmatched junction bases: 10. The CDR3 runs 15 residues. Germline V gene lookup returns CDR1 SGHAT and CDR2 FQNNGV. The CDR3 DNA is TGTGCCAGCAGCTCCCTGGGCGGGAGTGGGTACGAGCAGTACTTC. Translated: CASSSLGGSGYEQYF.

The chain uses TRBV7-2 and TRBJ1-2, with TRBD1 as a possible D gene (6 bases). CDR3 length: 13 residues. Trimming stripped 2 bases from V and 8 bases from J, with 12 bases between. CDR1 and CDR2 (germline): SGHTA, FQGNSA. CDR3 in amino acids: CASSLHREGGYTF. CDR3 nucleotide sequence: TGTGCCAGCAGCTTACACAGGGAGGGAGGCTACACCTTC.

V gene TRBV10-2 combines with J gene TRBJ2-7; 7 positions match TRBD1. With 5 bases clipped from V and 4 bases from J, the junction kept 2 bases outside the gene matches. This CDR3 is 12 amino acids long. Germline loops: CDR1 WSHSY, CDR2 SAAADI. The CDR3 loop is CASSTGEYEQYF. The CDR3 DNA is TGCGCCAGCAGTACAGGGGAGTACGAGCAGTACTTC.

The rearrangement links TRBV5-4 to TRBJ2-1, with 10 bases that match TRBD2. Germline V gene sequence: CDR1 SGHNT, CDR2 YYREEE (reference sequence). The length of the CDR3 is 16 residues. Germline trimming cut 4 bases from V and 4 bases from J; bases unmatched to any gene: 8. The CDR3 sequence: CASSGAGTSVYNEQFF. CDR3 coding DNA: TGTGCCAGCAGCGGGGCGGGGACTAGCGTATACAATGAGCAGTTCTTC.

The rearrangement uses TRBV7-2 and TRBJ1-6; 7 nucleotides align to TRBD1. Germline V gene sequence: CDR1 SGHTA, CDR2 FQGNSA. The ends lost 7 bases at V and 13 bases at J; junction bases unmatched: 13. CDR3 length: 14 amino acids. For the CDR3, the DNA is TGTGCCAGCACCCCCCAAGCCAGGGGGAGTCCCCTCCACTTT. This codes for CASTPQARGSPLHF.

This chain connects TRBV7-2 to TRBJ2-5; 8 positions agree with TRBD2. Germline CDR1 SGHTA, CDR2 FQGNSA. V lost 0 bases and J lost 1; bases outside the gene matches: 4. The CDR3 is 16 amino acids. The CDR3 bases are TGTGCCAGCAGCTTAGCGGACCGGGGGGGCCAAGAGACCCAGTACTTC. Translated, it gives CASSLADRGGQETQYF.

This clone has more than one count but fewer than ten. The genes are TRBV6-5 and TRBJ2-5; 10 bases are shared with TRBD1. The assigned J gene may be wrong: the sequence end matches TRBJ2-7 better. Germline CDR1 MNHEY, CDR2 SVGAGI. This CDR3 contains 13 residues. The chain's CDR3 is CASSQGTGVEQYF. The CDR3 DNA is TGTGCCAGCAGTCAAGGGACAGGGGTCGAGCAGTACTTC.

The genes are TRBV10-3 and TRBJ2-2; 8 bases are shared with TRBD1. Germline CDR1 and CDR2: ENHRY and SYGVKD. The CDR3 extends over 15 amino acids. V was pared by 6 bases and J by 6 bases, with 9 bases of the junction left unmatched. In nucleotides, the CDR3 is TGTGCCATCAGCGGCGGCCAGGGGGCGTCCGGGGAGCTGTTTTTT. Residues: CAISGGQGASGELFF.

This clone was seen a single time. V usage is TRBV30 and J usage is TRBJ1-2; D not resolved. Trimming took 2 bases from V and 4 from J, leaving 14 bases between them. Germline values: CDR1 GTSNPN, CDR2 SVGIG (reference sequence). The CDR3 sequence is 14 residues long. The CDR3 region is CAWSFGLAGYGYTF. CDR3 sequence (DNA): TGTGCCTGGAGTTTCGGCCTGGCGGGCTATGGCTACACCTTC.

This clone was detected only a few times. V is TRBV5-8 and J is TRBJ2-5, with 11 positions matching TRBD2. The CDR3 spans 15 residues. The germline CDR1 and CDR2 sequences are SGHTS and YDEGEE. With 4 bases clipped from V and 5 bases from J, the junction kept 7 bases outside the gene matches. The CDR3 loop is CASSRALAGGETQYF. The DNA of the CDR3 is TGTGCCAGCAGCCGAGCTCTAGCGGGGGGTGAGACCCAGTACTTC. Full variable domain (remainder filled in from reference TRBV5-8 and TRBJ2-5): EAGVTQSPTHLIKTRGQQATLRCSPISGHTSVYWYQQALGLGLQFLLWYDEGEERNRGNFPPRFSGRQFPNYSSELNVNALELEDSALYLCASSRALAGGETQYFGPGTRLLVL.

The CDR3 DNA is TGCAGTGCTGGACAGGGCTACGAGCAGTACTTC. Translating it yields CSAGQGYEQYF. The chain joins TRBV20-1 to TRBJ2-7, with 8 bases lining up with TRBD1. Germline CDR1 DFQATT, CDR2 SNEGSKA (reference sequence). This CDR3 is built from 11 residues. J lost 3 bases, V lost 5 bases, and 0 bases had no gene match.

This clone was found once. This sequence joins TRBV9 and TRBJ2-1; 7 bases agree with TRBD2. Germline loops: CDR1 SGDLS, CDR2 YYNGEE. The CDR3 contains 15 residues. The V segment lost 0 bases and the J segment 6 bases; nucleotides outside the gene matches: 6. CDR3 residues: CASSVGLAEANEQFF. The DNA for the CDR3 is TGTGCCAGCAGCGTAGGGCTAGCGGAGGCCAATGAGCAGTTCTTC.

This rearrangement joins TRBV6-5 to TRBJ2-7; TRBD2 matches at 7 bases. J gave up 2 bases and V 5 bases, and 9 bases lay outside the gene matches. Germline V gene sequence: CDR1 MNHEY, CDR2 SVGAGI. CDR3 size: 15 residues. The CDR3, as DNA: TGTGCCAGCAGTCCCTCGACTAGCCAAACCTACGAGCAGTACTTC. Protein product: CASSPSTSQTYEQYF.

This clone came up once. Other nucleotide sequences from this sample produce the same CDR3. The chain carries TRBV18 and TRBJ2-7, with 8 bases identical to TRBD2. The CDR3 is 14 amino acids. Losses at the gene ends were 3 bases for V and 3 bases for J; bases not matched to a gene: 4. Germline values: CDR1 KGHSH, CDR2 LQKENI. The CDR3 nucleotides are TGTGCCAGCTCACCGACAGCGGGAGACTACGAGCAGTACTTC. This sequence encodes CASSPTAGDYEQYF.

The V gene is TRBV19, the J gene TRBJ2-2; TRBD1 matches at 9 bases. The CDR3 is 14 amino acids. Germline V lookup: CDR1 LNHDA, CDR2 SQIVND (reference sequence). V lost 6 bases, J lost 6 bases, and 5 bases stayed unmatched. CDR3 nucleotides: TGTGCCAGTAGATGGGACAGGGAGGCCGGGGAGCTGTTTTTT. It specifies CASRWDREAGELFF.

J is TRBJ2-4 and V is TRBV30; tentatively, D is TRBD2 (7 bases). Per germline, CDR1 GTSNPN and CDR2 SVGIG (reference sequence). The CDR3 totals 14 residues. V was shortened by 0 bases and J by 6 bases, with 12 bases between the two germline ends. CDR3 bases: TGTGCCTGGAGTGTAGGGGGGGATTTAAACATTCAGTACTTC. This encodes CAWSVGGDLNIQYF.

This chain joins TRBV15 and TRBJ2-7, with a tentative D call TRBD1 (6 bases). Germline values: CDR1 LNHNV, CDR2 YYDKDF (reference sequence). The CDR3 has 14 amino acids. Between the trimmed V and J ends, which lost 2 bases and 2 bases, there was a span of 10 bases. CDR3 protein: CATSRSTGPYEQYF. The CDR3 DNA sequence: TGTGCCACCAGCAGATCGACAGGTCCCTACGAGCAGTACTTC.

This clone was counted a few times. The chain has TRBV7-2 and TRBJ2-1; 10 bases agree with TRBD2. This CDR3 region has 14 residues. Germline loops: CDR1 SGHTA, CDR2 FQGNSA. V was clipped by 2 bases and J by 9 bases; unmatched bases: 4. CDR3 region: CASSLLAGAAEQFF. DNA for the CDR3: TGTGCCAGCAGCTTACTAGCGGGAGCGGCTGAGCAGTTCTTC.

V is TRBV9 and J is TRBJ1-2; D remains unclear. Germline CDR1 SGDLS, CDR2 YYNGEE. V lost 0 bases to trimming and J lost 0 bases, with 6 bases between them. The CDR3 has 14 amino acids. In DNA form, the CDR3 reads TGTGCCAGCAGCGTAGACAGAACTAACTATGGCTACACCTTC. Its protein is CASSVDRTNYGYTF.

The chain carries TRBV30 and TRBJ1-5; D possibly corresponds to TRBD1 (5 bases). V lost 0 bases and J 7 bases, leaving 13 bases between the germline ends. Germline CDR1 reads GTSNPN; CDR2 reads SVGIG (reference sequence). The CDR3 consists of 14 residues. The CDR3 nucleotides are TGTGCCTGGAGTGTAACGACAGCACGGCAGCCCCAGCATTTT. Encoded protein: CAWSVTTARQPQHF. Full variable domain (outside the CDR3, taken from reference TRBV30 and TRBJ1-5): SQTIHQWPATLVQPVGSPLSLECTVEGTSNPNLYWYRQAAGRGLQLLFYSVGIGQISSEVPQNLSASRPQDRQFILSSKKLLLSDSGFYLCAWSVTTARQPQHFGDGTRLSIL.

This clone occurred a few times. The CDR3 nucleotides are TGTGCCAGCAGCGGGGGACCGGGACTAGCGGGAGGCGAGCAGTTCTTC. As protein: CASSGGPGLAGGEQFF. The V call is TRBV5-4, the J call TRBJ2-1, with 15 bases fitting TRBD2. Germline CDR1 and CDR2: SGHNT and YYREEE (reference sequence). Unmatched junction bases numbered 9, after V lost 4 bases and J lost 10 bases. CDR3 length: 16 residues.

V usage is TRBV7-2 and J usage is TRBJ2-5; weak D call: TRBD2 (6 bases). Near its end, the DNA agrees better with TRBJ2-7, so the J call may be wrong. The CDR3 consists of 15 residues. The germline gives CDR1 SGHTA, CDR2 FQGNSA. CDR3 region: CASSLEWAAGHEQYF. The CDR3 DNA reads as TGTGCCAGCAGCTTAGAGTGGGCAGCGGGCCACGAGCAGTACTTC.

This clone was detected a few times. The CDR3: CASSFSVNTEAFF. Here the CDR3 DNA reads TGTGCCAGCAGCTTCTCAGTTAACACTGAAGCTTTCTTT. This chain connects TRBV7-2 to TRBJ1-1, with D unresolved. This CDR3 contains 13 residues. The V gene's germline CDR1 is SGHTA and CDR2 FQGNSA. Trimming removed 3 bases at V and 2 bases at J, with 7 bases between.